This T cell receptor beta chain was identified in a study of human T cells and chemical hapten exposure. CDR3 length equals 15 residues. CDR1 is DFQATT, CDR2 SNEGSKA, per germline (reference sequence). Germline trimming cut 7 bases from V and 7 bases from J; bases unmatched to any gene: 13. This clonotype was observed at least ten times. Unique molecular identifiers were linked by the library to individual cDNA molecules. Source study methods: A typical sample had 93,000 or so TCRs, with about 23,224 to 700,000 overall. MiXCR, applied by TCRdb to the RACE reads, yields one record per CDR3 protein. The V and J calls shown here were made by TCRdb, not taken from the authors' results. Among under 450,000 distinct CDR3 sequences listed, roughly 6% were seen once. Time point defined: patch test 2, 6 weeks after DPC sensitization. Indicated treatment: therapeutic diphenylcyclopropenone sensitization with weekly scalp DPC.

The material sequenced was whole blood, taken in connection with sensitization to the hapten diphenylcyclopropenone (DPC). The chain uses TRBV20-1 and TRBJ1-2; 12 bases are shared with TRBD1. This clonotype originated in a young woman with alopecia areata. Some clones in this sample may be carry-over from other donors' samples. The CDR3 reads CSVFSSGTGGPGYTF. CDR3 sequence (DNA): TGCAGTGTTTTTTCGTCCGGGACAGGGGGCCCTGGCTACACCTTC.